These 31 T cell receptor beta chains came from one sample sequenced in a study of cytomegalovirus exposure and HLA in healthy donors. The PCR contained 60 Vbeta and 13 Jbeta primers. Produced via immunoSEQ multiplex PCR; TCRdb's table is partial and in-frame only. The top ten clones hold roughly 2% of a sample with some 130,000 clones, approximately 80% of them seen once. Sequenced: PBMCs. Source of these receptors: a man between 18 and 35 years old in good health and CMV-seronegative.

The J gene is TRBJ2-5, the V gene TRBV7-9; 8 bases agree with TRBD2. This CDR3 comprises 15 residues. The germline CDR1 and CDR2 sequences are SEHNR and FQNEAQ (reference sequence). V trimming: 5 bases; J trimming: 3 bases; junction bases outside the gene matches: 8. The chain's CDR3 is CASSSIRGGKETQYF. CDR3 nucleotides: TGTGCCAGCAGCAGCATCCGGGGGGGAAAAGAGACCCAGTACTTC. Full variable domain (rest looked up from reference TRBV7-9 and TRBJ2-5): DTGVSQNPRHKITKRGQNVTFRCDPISEHNRLYWYRQTLGQGPEFLTYFQNEAQLEKSRLLSDRFSAERPKGSFSTLEIQRTEQGDSAMYLCASSSIRGGKETQYFGPGTRLLVL.

The genes are TRBV6-5 and TRBJ2-5; 13 bases agree with TRBD2. Trimming took 7 bases from V and 11 from J; bases not matched to a gene: 10. Germline V gives CDR1 MNHEY, CDR2 SVGAGI. The CDR3 contains 14 residues. The CDR3 DNA sequence: TGTGCCAGCAAAGGACTAGCGGGAGCGAGTGAGCAGTACTTC. Translating gives CASKGLAGASEQYF.

This clone was seen only a few times. V usage is TRBV10-3 and J usage is TRBJ2-1, with D perhaps TRBD1 (6 bases). The germline gives CDR1 ENHRY, CDR2 SYGVKD. The ends were cut back, 2 bases at V and 5 bases at J, with 13 bases in the middle. The CDR3 has 15 residues. CDR3 in DNA: TGTGCCATCAGTGAGACAGGGTCTTACAACAATGAGCAGTTCTTC. It translates to CAISETGSYNNEQFF.

V gene TRBV28 combines with J gene TRBJ1-5, with 11 nucleotides matching TRBD1. Germline trimming cut 5 bases from V and 6 bases from J; bases unmatched to any gene: 3. Germline values: CDR1 MDHEN, CDR2 SYDVKM. This CDR3 spans 14 amino acids. The CDR3 region is CASSVGTGGQPQHF. Here the CDR3 DNA reads TGTGCCAGCAGTGTTGGGACAGGGGGTCAGCCCCAGCATTTT.

CDR3 nucleotides: TGTGCCAGCAGTGAAGGAAGGACAGGGGTAGCCAAAAACATTCAGTACTTC. This sequence encodes CASSEGRTGVAKNIQYF. The chain employs TRBV6-1 and TRBJ2-4, with 9 bases that match TRBD1. Per germline, CDR1 MNHNS and CDR2 SASEGT. Trimming at V came to 1 base and at J to 0 bases, leaving 4 bases not matched to a gene. CDR3 length equals 17 residues.

This chain connects TRBV6-5 to TRBJ1-2; D possibly corresponds to TRBD1 (5 bases). Germline CDR1 and CDR2: MNHEY and SVGAGI. V shed 0 bases and J shed 6 bases, with 8 bases lying between them. The CDR3 has 13 amino acids. The CDR3, as DNA: TGTGCCAGCAGTTACTCGGCAGGGAATGGCTACACCTTC. The encoded protein is CASSYSAGNGYTF.

This clone came up once. V is TRBV12-5 and J is TRBJ2-2; 7 positions agree with TRBD2. The ends lost 0 bases at V and 6 bases at J; junction bases unmatched: 13. This CDR3 has 18 residues. Germline CDR1 is LGHNT and CDR2 is FRNRAP. In DNA, the CDR3 is TGTGCTAGTGGTTTGGTCCTGGGGAGGGCTGTAAACGCCGGGGAGCTGTTTTTT. Translated, it gives CASGLVLGRAVNAGELFF. Full variable domain (rest looked up from reference TRBV12-5 and TRBJ2-2): DARVTQTPRHKVTEMGQEVTMRCQPILGHNTVFWYRQTMMQGLELLAYFRNRAPLDDSGMPKDRFSAEMPDATLATLKIQPSEPRDSAVYFCASGLVLGRAVNAGELFFGEGSRLTVL.

This clone was picked up a small number of times. The V gene is TRBV6-5, the J gene TRBJ1-1, with D uncertain. The CDR3 has 14 amino acids. V was cut by 6 bases and J by 1 base, with 12 bases left in between. Germline V gene sequence: CDR1 MNHEY, CDR2 SVGAGI. The CDR3 nucleotides are TGTGCCAGCAGACCCCGCGGCCAGAACACTGAAGCTTTCTTT. Residues: CASRPRGQNTEAFF.

The CDR3: CASSTGGLAGVETQYF. CDR3 DNA: TGCGCCAGCAGCACGGGAGGGCTAGCGGGAGTAGAGACCCAGTACTTC. The chain joins TRBV5-1 to TRBJ2-5; 10 nucleotides agree with TRBD2. The CDR3 is 16 amino acids. In germline, CDR1 is SGHRS, CDR2 YFSETQ. V dropped 4 bases and J dropped 4; count of bases not matched to a gene: 10. Combining the CDR3 with reference TRBV5-1 and TRBJ2-5 gives the whole variable domain KAGVTQTPRYLIKTRGQQVTLSCSPISGHRSVSWYQQTPGQGLQFLFEYFSETQRNKGNFPGRFSGRQFSNSRSEMNVSTLELGDSALYLCASSTGGLAGVETQYFGPGTRLLVL.

This chain links TRBV7-2 with TRBJ1-4, with 10 bases identical to TRBD1. J gave up 8 bases and V 1 base, and 4 bases lay outside the gene matches. The CDR3 totals 15 residues. The germline V gene has CDR1 SGHTA and CDR2 FQGNSA. The CDR3 nucleotides are TGTGCCAGCAGCTTAGGAGGGACAGGGGCCGAAAAACTGTTTTTT. Protein sequence: CASSLGGTGAEKLFF.

The chain combines TRBV28 with TRBJ2-7; 8 nucleotides match TRBD2. There are 14 residues in the CDR3. Germline V lookup: CDR1 MDHEN, CDR2 SYDVKM. V dropped 10 bases and J dropped 5; count of bases not matched to a gene: 13. The DNA of the CDR3 is TGTGCCACCCTCCCCAGCGGGAGTTCTCACGAGCAGTACTTC. Translated, it gives CATLPSGSSHEQYF.

The J gene is TRBJ2-3, the V gene TRBV7-9; TRBD1 agrees at 8 bases. With V trimmed by 4 bases and J by 0 bases, 6 bases remained unmatched. The CDR3 is 16 residues long. Germline CDR1 is SEHNR and CDR2 is FQNEAQ (reference sequence). The CDR3 reads CASSSGQGRSTDTQYF. CDR3 nucleotide sequence: TGTGCCAGCAGCTCCGGACAGGGACGGAGCACAGATACGCAGTATTTT.

The rearrangement uses TRBV9 and TRBJ2-3; D is perhaps TRBD2 (5 bases). CDR1 is SGDLS, CDR2 YYNGEE, per germline. Trimming pared 4 bases from V and 6 bases from J, leaving 12 bases between. There are 13 residues in the CDR3. The CDR3 coding sequence is TGTGCCAGCAGCCCACCATGGGAGGATACGCAGTATTTT. Translated, it gives CASSPPWEDTQYF.

The rearrangement uses TRBV20-1 and TRBJ2-1; D gene uncertain. V dropped 3 bases and J dropped 8 bases, with 5 bases sitting between them. Germline V gene lookup returns CDR1 DFQATT and CDR2 SNEGSKA (reference sequence). The CDR3 contains 10 residues. The CDR3 reads CSASPHEQFF. The CDR3 nucleotides read TGCAGTGCTAGTCCTCATGAGCAGTTCTTC.

The chain links TRBV15 to TRBJ1-2, with 7 bases aligning to TRBD1. The CDR3 covers 13 residues. J lost 8 bases, V lost 0 bases, and 3 bases had no gene match. Per the germline V gene, CDR1 is LNHNV and CDR2 is YYDKDF (reference sequence). CDR3 protein: CATSRDQGGGYTF. The CDR3 region has the DNA TGTGCCACCAGCAGAGATCAGGGGGGCGGCTACACCTTC.

The chain combines TRBV7-2 with TRBJ2-6; 8 bases line up with TRBD2. With V trimmed by 2 bases and J by 1 base, 10 bases remained unmatched. The CDR3 spans 19 residues. The germline CDR1 and CDR2 sequences are SGHTA and FQGNSA. CDR3 bases: TGTGCCAGCAGCTTAAACAGCGGGAGATTCGTGTCTGGGGCCAACGTCCTGACTTTC. Amino acids: CASSLNSGRFVSGANVLTF.

The chain joins TRBV7-3 to TRBJ2-6; 9 bases are a match to TRBD2. This CDR3 contains 18 residues. Germline CDR1 and CDR2: SGHTA and FQGTGA. J lost 0 bases, V lost 2 bases, and 5 bases had no gene match. The CDR3 sequence: CASSLLPSGISGANVLTF. CDR3 DNA sequence: TGTGCCAGCAGCTTATTGCCTAGCGGGATCTCTGGGGCCAACGTCCTGACTTTC.

The chain carries TRBV4-3 and TRBJ2-7; tentative D call: TRBD2 (5 bases). The CDR3 is 15 amino acids. Trimming removed 0 bases from V and 2 bases from J, with 11 bases in between. Germline CDR1 is LGHNA and CDR2 is YSLEER. The CDR3 here is CASSQDPLTTYEQYF. CDR3 sequence (DNA): TGCGCCAGCAGCCAAGACCCCCTGACTACCTACGAGCAGTACTTC.

This chain uses TRBV28 with TRBJ1-3, with D possibly TRBD1 on 6 matching bases. CDR1 and CDR2 from the germline V gene are MDHEN and SYDVKM. The CDR3 sequence is 16 residues long. Trimming took off 4 bases at V and 0 bases at J, with 13 bases between the two ends. In DNA form, the CDR3 reads TGTGCCAGCAGTTCGGCAGGGGCCTTCTCTGGAAACACCATATATTTT. This encodes CASSSAGAFSGNTIYF.

J is TRBJ2-7 and V is TRBV4-2, with a weak D call TRBD1 (5 bases). V lost 1 base and J lost 12, with 10 bases in between. The CDR3 loop spans 11 amino acids. Germline V CDR1 and CDR2: LGHNA, YNFKEQ. This CDR3 reads CASSQGTNAYF. The CDR3 DNA is TGTGCCAGCAGCCAAGGGACAAATGCGTACTTC.

This clone occurred once. V gene TRBV7-6 combines with J gene TRBJ2-1; 14 bases map to TRBD2. Per germline, CDR1 SGHVS and CDR2 FNYEAQ. V was clipped by 5 bases and J by 7 bases; unmatched bases: 4. The CDR3 is 15 amino acids. DNA of the CDR3: TGTGCCAGCAGCCAAGGACTAGCGGGAGGAAATGAGCAGTTCTTC. Residues: CASSQGLAGGNEQFF.

Comments on this clone: The CDR3 end shows no conserved phenylalanine or tryptophan, and so a read error is likely. Because the CDR3's place on the DNA is in doubt, the DNA is left out and the CDR3 is given as listed by TCRdb. The V call is TRBV6-4, the J call TRBJ1-4; the table's D call of TRBD1 was not tested on the DNA. CDR1 and CDR2 (germline): MRHNA, SNTAGT. The CDR3 is made up of 8 amino acids, end residues included. CDR3 residues: CASSEPWP.

This chain joins TRBV14 and TRBJ2-3, with TRBD2 identical over 8 bases. This CDR3 has 15 residues. Per germline, CDR1 SGHDN and CDR2 FVKESK. Losses at the gene ends were 4 bases for V and 5 bases for J; bases not matched to a gene: 8. The CDR3 here is CASSRRAGGVDTQYF. As DNA, the CDR3 is TGTGCCAGCAGCCGCCGGGCGGGAGGTGTAGATACGCAGTATTTT.

This clone appeared a few times. The chain combines TRBV19 with TRBJ1-1, with 10 bases that match TRBD1. CDR1 and CDR2 (germline): LNHDA, SQIVND (reference sequence). V shed 11 bases and J 4 bases; nucleotides not matched to a gene: 10. The CDR3 runs 14 residues. The CDR3 is CASSAGTGVTEAFF. Here the CDR3 DNA reads TGTGCCTCTAGCGCCGGGACAGGGGTCACTGAAGCTTTCTTT.

CDR3 amino acids: CASSGQGGPDTQYF. CDR3 in DNA: TGTGCCAGCAGTGGACAGGGGGGACCAGATACGCAGTATTTT. The chain carries TRBV2 and TRBJ2-3; 9 bases match TRBD1. J was trimmed by 4 bases and V by 4 bases; bases with no gene match: 3. The CDR3 spans 14 residues. CDR1 is SNHLY, CDR2 FYNNEI, per germline. The whole variable domain, filled in from reference TRBV2 and TRBJ2-3, reads EPEVTQTPSHQVTQMGQEVILRCVPISNHLYFYWYRQILGQKVEFLVSFYNNEISEKSEIFDDQFSVERPDGSNFTLKIRSTKLEDSAMYFCASSGQGGPDTQYFGPGTRLTVL.

The gene calls are TRBV29-1 and TRBJ2-3, with D possibly matching TRBD2 (6 bases). V was cut by 4 bases and J by 4 bases, with 12 bases left in between. Germline CDR1 SQVTM, CDR2 ANQGSEA. This CDR3 comprises 13 residues. This chain's CDR3 is CSVAGGLADTQYF. The CDR3 nucleotides read TGCAGCGTTGCTGGGGGGTTGGCAGATACGCAGTATTTT.

The table lists this clone with a count of one. The rearrangement links TRBV30 to TRBJ1-4, with 7 bases that match TRBD1. In germline, CDR1 is GTSNPN, CDR2 SVGIG (reference sequence). The junction had 11 bases not matched to a gene; V was cut back by 8 bases and J by 2 bases. The CDR3 contains 15 residues. The CDR3 region is CAGIPGGSTNEKLFF. DNA for the CDR3: TGTGCCGGTATCCCAGGGGGAAGTACTAATGAAAAACTGTTTTTT.

This chain joins TRBV4-1 and TRBJ1-5, with a weak D call TRBD1 (5 bases). The V gene's germline CDR1 is MGHRA and CDR2 YSYEKL. V was pared by 5 bases and J by 3 bases, with 11 bases between. The CDR3 extends over 14 amino acids. As DNA, the CDR3 is TGCGCCAGCAGCAACCAGGGCTACAATCAGCCCCAGCATTTT. Translating it yields CASSNQGYNQPQHF.

The chain links TRBV29-1 to TRBJ2-3; 7 nucleotides agree with TRBD2. CDR3 length: 13 residues. Trimming cost V 1 base and J 4 bases; bases outside gene matches: 2. In germline, CDR1 is SQVTM, CDR2 ANQGSEA. DNA of the CDR3: TGCAGCGTTGAAGCGGCGGGAGCAGATACGCAGTATTTT. Protein product: CSVEAAGADTQYF.

The V call is TRBV5-1, the J call TRBJ2-1; 7 bases align to TRBD2. V dropped 0 bases and J dropped 8; count of bases not matched to a gene: 5. The CDR3 spans 14 residues. Germline V gene lookup returns CDR1 SGHRS and CDR2 YFSETQ. Here the CDR3 DNA reads TGCGCCAGCAGCTTGGTCGCGGGAGTTGATGAGCAGTTCTTC. Translated, it gives CASSLVAGVDEQFF. Full variable domain (remainder filled in from reference TRBV5-1 and TRBJ2-1): KAGVTQTPRYLIKTRGQQVTLSCSPISGHRSVSWYQQTPGQGLQFLFEYFSETQRNKGNFPGRFSGRQFSNSRSEMNVSTLELGDSALYLCASSLVAGVDEQFFGPGTRLTVL.

This clone has a handful of counts. The rearrangement uses TRBV7-8 and TRBJ1-4, with D maybe TRBD1 (6 bases). This CDR3 comprises 14 residues. The ends were cut back, 1 base at V and 6 bases at J, with 9 bases in the middle. CDR1 is SGHVS, CDR2 FQNEAQ, per germline. CDR3 nucleotide sequence: TGTGCCAGCAGCTTAGTTCGGACAGATGAAAAACTGTTTTTT. Translated, it gives CASSLVRTDEKLFF. The entire variable domain, with the rest obtained from reference TRBV7-8 and TRBJ1-4, is as follows: GAGVSQSPRYKVAKRGQDVALRCDPISGHVSLFWYQQALGQGPEFLTYFQNEAQLDKSGLPSDRFFAERPEGSVSTLKIQRTQQEDSAVYLCASSLVRTDEKLFFGSGTQLSVL.